These 5 T cell receptor beta chains originate from one sample sequenced in a study of human T cells and chemical hapten exposure. A single record per CDR3 protein comes from TCRdb applying MiXCR to the RACE reads. The table lists more than 150,000 distinct CDR3 sequences, 13% to 15% of them singletons. The time point is: patch test 1, 2 weeks after DPC sensitization. Treatment meaning: therapeutic diphenylcyclopropenone sensitization with weekly scalp DPC. Sequenced here: whole blood, sampled in connection with sensitization to the hapten diphenylcyclopropenone (DPC). The source is a woman aged 25-40 years with alopecia areata. Some clones in this sample may be carry-over from other donors' samples.

The sample holds a few counts of this clonotype. The V call is TRBV3-1, the J call TRBJ1-6; D may be TRBD1 (5 bases). The V end was cut by 3 bases, the J end by 9 bases, with 18 bases between. The CDR3 loop spans 16 amino acids. Germline V gene lookup returns CDR1 LGHDT and CDR2 YNNKEL (reference sequence). The CDR3 here is CASSHWGVFPPSPLHF. CDR3 nucleotide sequence: TGTGCCAGCAGCCATTGGGGGGTCTTCCCTCCTTCACCCCTCCACTTT.

This clonotype was observed many times. The rearrangement uses TRBV29-1 and TRBJ1-2; a weak D match, TRBD1 (5 bases). Deletions cut 0 bases from V and 4 bases from J, with 12 bases between. Germline values: CDR1 SQVTM, CDR2 ANQGSEA. This CDR3 has 14 amino acids. The CDR3 DNA sequence: TGCAGCGTTGAAGAAGAGACAGCCAGCTATGGCTACACCTTC. It encodes CSVEEETASYGYTF.

CDR3 DNA sequence: TGTGCCAGCAGCCCCCGGACCCGGGGACAGGGTATCCACGAGCAGTACTTC. It is translated as CASSPRTRGQGIHEQYF. The chain uses TRBV28 and TRBJ2-7; 9 nucleotides match TRBD1. Per the germline V gene, CDR1 is MDHEN and CDR2 is SYDVKM. Trimming at V came to 6 bases and at J to 5 bases, leaving 17 bases not matched to a gene. This CDR3 is 17 amino acids long.

Here the CDR3 reads CASSDMIGGAEPQHF. For the CDR3, the DNA is TGTGCCAGCAGTGATATGATTGGGGGAGCGGAGCCCCAGCATTTT. The gene calls are TRBV6-1 and TRBJ1-5, with TRBD1 as a possible D gene (5 bases). V was shortened by 3 bases and J by 8 bases, with 17 bases between the two germline ends. The CDR3 spans 15 residues. Germline CDR1 reads MNHNS; CDR2 reads SASEGT.

Details on this clonotype: A much larger clone differs by one base, so this may be a read error. The chain employs TRBV7-6 and TRBJ2-5; D may be TRBD1 or TRBD2 (5 bases each). This CDR3 comprises 15 residues. Germline lookup yields CDR1 SGHVS and CDR2 FNYEAQ. The CDR3, as DNA: TGTGCCAGCAGCAACCGGGACCCAGGATCCGAGACCCAGAACTTC. Translation: CASSNRDPGSETQNF. The full variable domain, with the rest looked up from reference TRBV7-6 and TRBJ2-5, is GAGVSQSPRYKVTKRGQDVALRCDPISGHVSLYWYRQALGQGPEFLTYFNYEAQQDKSGLPNDRFSAERPEGSISTLTIQRTEQRDSAMYRCASSNRDPGSETQNFGPGTRLLVL.